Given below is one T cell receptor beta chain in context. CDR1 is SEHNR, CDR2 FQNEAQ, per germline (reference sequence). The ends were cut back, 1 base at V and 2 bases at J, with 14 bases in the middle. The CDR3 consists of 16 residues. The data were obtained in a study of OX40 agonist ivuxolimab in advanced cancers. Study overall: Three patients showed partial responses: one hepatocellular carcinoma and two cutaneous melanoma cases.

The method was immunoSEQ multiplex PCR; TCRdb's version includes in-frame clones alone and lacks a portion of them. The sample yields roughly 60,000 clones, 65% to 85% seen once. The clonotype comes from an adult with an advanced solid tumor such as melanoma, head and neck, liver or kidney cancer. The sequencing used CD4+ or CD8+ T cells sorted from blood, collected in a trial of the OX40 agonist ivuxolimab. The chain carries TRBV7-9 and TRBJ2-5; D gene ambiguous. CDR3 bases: TGTGCCAGCAGCTTAGGCCCCGCCGAGGTTCAAGAGACCCAGTACTTC. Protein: CASSLGPAEVQETQYF.